Each of the 32 T cell receptor beta chains below was sequenced from the same sample in a study of blood T cell repertoires in COVID-19. Produced via immunoSEQ multiplex PCR; TCRdb's table is partial and in-frame only. The sample shows approximately 270,000 clones, approximately 90% of them seen only once. Sequencing used PBMCs or T cells enriched from blood (not recorded which). Source of these receptors: a man aged 35 to 55 who had recovered from COVID-19.

This chain connects TRBV30 to TRBJ1-5, with a tentative D call TRBD1 (5 bases). V shed 1 base and J shed 5 bases, with 6 bases lying between them. The CDR3 is made up of 12 amino acids. CDR1 and CDR2 (germline): GTSNPN, SVGIG (reference sequence). The CDR3 nucleotides are TGTGCCTGGAGTGCCAGGGATCAGCCCCAGCATTTT. Translation: CAWSARDQPQHF.

The chain recombines TRBV7-2 with TRBJ1-6, with 7 bases matching TRBD1. The germline CDR1 and CDR2 sequences are SGHTA and FQGNSA. Losses at the gene ends were 3 bases for V and 6 bases for J; bases not matched to a gene: 5. The CDR3 covers 15 residues. CDR3 residues: CASSFDRVPNSPLHF. For the CDR3, the DNA is TGTGCCAGCAGCTTCGACAGGGTACCTAATTCACCCCTCCACTTT.

The gene calls are TRBV30 and TRBJ1-2, with 8 bases that match TRBD1. The CDR3 is 16 residues long. Germline V CDR1 and CDR2: GTSNPN, SVGIG (reference sequence). J gave up 0 bases and V 7 bases, and 13 bases lay outside the gene matches. The CDR3 coding sequence is TGTGCCTCCTACCGGGACAGGACCCTTACTAACTATGGCTACACCTTC. It yields the protein CASYRDRTLTNYGYTF.

The CDR3 DNA reads TGTGCCAGCAGCCGCAGGACAGGTACACGAGATACGCAGTATTTT. As protein: CASSRRTGTRDTQYF. The chain has TRBV7-9 and TRBJ2-3, with TRBD1 identical over 7 bases. CDR3 length equals 15 residues. Germline V lookup: CDR1 SEHNR, CDR2 FQNEAQ (reference sequence). Unmatched junction bases numbered 10, after V lost 5 bases and J lost 5 bases.

The rearrangement uses TRBV19 and TRBJ2-5; the D gene is possibly TRBD1 (5 bases). The V and J ends lost 3 bases and 4 bases respectively, with 9 bases between them. Germline assignment: CDR1 LNHDA and CDR2 SQIVND (reference sequence). This CDR3 is 13 amino acids long. The CDR3 DNA sequence: TGTGCCAGTAGTATCAGGGAAGGAGAGACCCAGTACTTC. This encodes CASSIREGETQYF. Drawing the rest from reference TRBV19 and TRBJ2-5, the complete variable domain is DGGITQSPKYLFRKEGQNVTLSCEQNLNHDAMYWYRQDPGQGLRLIYYSQIVNDFQKGDIAEGYSVSREKKESFPLTVTSAQKNPTAFYLCASSIREGETQYFGPGTRLLVL.

This chain links TRBV6-1 with TRBJ1-2; D possibly corresponds to TRBD1 (6 bases). V shed 3 bases and J shed 4 bases, with 15 bases lying between them. The CDR3 is 15 residues long. CDR1 and CDR2 (germline): MNHNS, SASEGT. In DNA, the CDR3 is TGTGCCAGCAGTGATTCGGGGGGCTTTTTCTATGGCTACACCTTC. Amino acid sequence: CASSDSGGFFYGYTF.

This clone was detected a few times. V and J are TRBV4-1 and TRBJ2-1; TRBD2 matches at 11 bases. Losses at the gene ends were 0 bases for V and 3 bases for J; bases not matched to a gene: 4. This CDR3 has 17 residues. Germline lookup yields CDR1 MGHRA and CDR2 YSYEKL. The CDR3 DNA is TGCGCCAGCAGCCAAGAGCTAGCGGGAGGAGTCTACAATGAGCAGTTCTTC. This translates into CASSQELAGGVYNEQFF.

The chain is built from TRBV19 and TRBJ2-7, with D possibly matching TRBD2 (7 bases). Trimming took 9 bases from V and 1 from J, leaving 16 bases between them. Looked up from germline, CDR1 is LNHDA and CDR2 is SQIVND (reference sequence). The CDR3 sequence is 14 residues long. CDR3 amino acids: CASREEGGSYEQYF. The CDR3 bases are TGTGCCAGCCGTGAGGAGGGGGGGTCCTACGAGCAGTACTTC.

CDR3 protein: CASSGRQGSAFF. The CDR3 coding sequence is TGTGCCAGCAGCGGCCGGCAGGGATCGGCTTTCTTT. The chain has TRBV6-6 and TRBJ1-1; tentative D call: TRBD1 (5 bases). CDR3 size: 12 residues. Looked up from germline, CDR1 is MNHNY and CDR2 is SVGAGI (reference sequence). V lost 6 bases to trimming and J lost 11 bases, with 16 bases between them.

V usage is TRBV6-2 or TRBV6-3 and J usage is TRBJ2-1; TRBD2 matches 11 bases. The ends lost 5 bases at V and 4 bases at J; junction bases unmatched: 7. There are 16 residues in the CDR3. In germline, CDR1 is MNHEY, CDR2 SVGEGT. CDR3 coding DNA: TGTGCCAGCAGTCCCCGACTAGCGGGGACTTACAATGAGCAGTTCTTC. Translated: CASSPRLAGTYNEQFF.

The chain couples TRBV7-9 to TRBJ2-3; TRBD1 matches 8 bases. This CDR3 has 14 residues. Trimming cost V 8 bases and J 3 bases; bases outside gene matches: 7. Germline loops: CDR1 SEHNR, CDR2 FQNEAQ (reference sequence). Here the CDR3 reads CASDRGVGTDTQYF. The CDR3 region has the DNA TGTGCCAGCGACAGGGGAGTAGGGACAGATACGCAGTATTTT.

The rearrangement links TRBV5-6 to TRBJ2-5, with D maybe TRBD2 (6 bases). With 1 base removed from V and 2 bases from J, the gap between germline ends came to 18 bases. This CDR3 contains 17 residues. In germline, CDR1 is SGHDT, CDR2 YYEEEE. The CDR3: CASSLSWGEADQETQYF. DNA for the CDR3: TGTGCCAGCAGCTTGAGTTGGGGGGAAGCGGATCAAGAGACCCAGTACTTC.

The chain employs TRBV28 and TRBJ2-1; 8 nucleotides line up with TRBD2. CDR3 length: 15 residues. V was pared by 6 bases and J by 7 bases, with 11 bases of the junction left unmatched. Germline CDR1 and CDR2: MDHEN and SYDVKM. The CDR3: CASSSPAGAWNEQFF. CDR3 bases: TGTGCCAGCAGCTCCCCAGCGGGAGCTTGGAATGAGCAGTTCTTC.

The rearrangement uses TRBV5-1 and TRBJ2-7; a weak D match, TRBD1 (6 bases). Germline loops: CDR1 SGHRS, CDR2 YFSETQ. The CDR3 is 16 residues long. The germline V and J ends were trimmed by 0 bases and 2 bases, with 15 bases remaining between them. In DNA form, the CDR3 reads TGCGCCAGCAGCTTGGTTCAGGGGATGGTGGCCTACGAGCAGTACTTC. This gives the protein CASSLVQGMVAYEQYF.

This clone was picked up one time. The rearrangement uses TRBV6-6 and TRBJ1-1, with 7 positions matching TRBD1. Germline trimming cut 6 bases from V and 7 bases from J; bases unmatched to any gene: 14. The CDR3 runs 15 residues. Germline V CDR1 and CDR2: MNHNY, SVGAGI (reference sequence). The chain's CDR3 is CASSQAGTGVDEAFF. CDR3 coding DNA: TGTGCCAGCAGCCAAGCGGGTACAGGGGTGGATGAAGCTTTCTTT.

The sample holds a few counts of this clone. V usage is TRBV15 and J usage is TRBJ2-7, with a weak D call TRBD2 (7 bases). Germline values: CDR1 LNHNV, CDR2 YYDKDF (reference sequence). V lost 9 bases and J lost 1, with 13 bases in between. This CDR3 is 13 amino acids long. Here the CDR3 DNA reads TGTGCCACAGAGGGGGAGGGATCCTACGAGCAGTACTTC. It codes for CATEGEGSYEQYF.

This clone was recorded once. In nucleotides, the CDR3 is TGTGCCAGCAGCTTGGGGACAGGAAGCCCTTATGGCTACACCTTC. Protein: CASSLGTGSPYGYTF. This chain connects TRBV11-1 to TRBJ1-2, with 8 nucleotides matching TRBD1. The germline gives CDR1 SGHAT, CDR2 FQDESV (reference sequence). With 3 bases clipped from V and 5 bases from J, the junction kept 8 bases outside the gene matches. CDR3 length: 15 residues.

The rearrangement links TRBV6-5 to TRBJ2-1; 13 bases fit TRBD2. The CDR3 totals 14 residues. Per germline, CDR1 MNHEY and CDR2 SVGAGI. The V and J ends lost 8 bases and 9 bases, in that order; junction bases with no gene match: 7. In DNA form, the CDR3 reads TGTGCCAGCCAGACTAGCGGGAGGTCTATTGAGCAGTTCTTC. Protein product: CASQTSGRSIEQFF.

V is TRBV7-9 and J is TRBJ2-1, with D possibly matching TRBD1 (5 bases). With 1 base removed from V and 6 bases from J, the gap between germline ends came to 19 bases. Germline CDR1 and CDR2: SEHNR and FQNEAQ (reference sequence). The CDR3 has 17 residues. CDR3: CASSLGDWALGVNEQFF. CDR3 DNA: TGTGCCAGCAGCTTAGGCGATTGGGCGTTAGGGGTCAATGAGCAGTTCTTC.

This chain links TRBV5-5 with TRBJ1-2; 8 bases map to TRBD1. The germline gives CDR1 SGHKS, CDR2 YYEKEE (reference sequence). Trimming removed 0 bases from V and 3 bases from J; junction bases left unmatched: 4. The CDR3 totals 15 residues. The CDR3: CASSLGPGGDYGYTF. Here the CDR3 DNA reads TGTGCCAGCAGCTTGGGGCCAGGGGGCGACTATGGCTACACCTTC.

V usage is TRBV24-1 and J usage is TRBJ2-3; 9 nucleotides agree with TRBD1. The CDR3 has 14 residues. From germline, CDR1 is KGHDR and CDR2 SFDVKD. V dropped 8 bases and J dropped 3; count of bases not matched to a gene: 5. The CDR3: CATNPGQGTDTQYF. The CDR3 DNA reads TGTGCCACCAATCCGGGACAGGGAACAGATACGCAGTATTTT.

In the case of this clone: Germline is not matched at one junction end, which may reflect a read error. The sample carries other DNA sequences with the same CDR3. The rearrangement joins TRBV28 to TRBJ2-7; TRBD2 might be the D (7 bases). The CDR3 sequence is 15 residues long. Germline V CDR1 and CDR2: MDHEN, SYDVKM. CDR3 in DNA: TGTGCCAGCACCGATGGGGGGGCCTCTAACTACGAGCAATACTTC. Translation gives CASTDGGASNYEQYF.

This clone was found once. The rearrangement uses TRBV6-2 or TRBV6-3 and TRBJ2-5, with D perhaps TRBD2 (6 bases). V was shortened by 5 bases and J by 5 bases, with 18 bases between the two germline ends. CDR3 size: 15 residues. Germline V gene lookup returns CDR1 MNHEY and CDR2 SVGEGT. In DNA, the CDR3 is TGTGCCAGCAGTGGGGACTTTAGTGGGTGGGAGACCCAGTACTTC. Translated: CASSGDFSGWETQYF.

The gene calls are TRBV11-3 and TRBJ1-5; TRBD1 might be the D (5 bases). Trimming stripped 0 bases from V and 0 bases from J, with 15 bases between. The CDR3 is 18 residues long. Germline lookup yields CDR1 SGHNT and CDR2 YENEEA. CDR3 protein: CASSLEAGMIVSNQPQHF. The CDR3 DNA reads as TGTGCCAGCAGCTTAGAGGCAGGGATGATCGTTAGCAATCAGCCCCAGCATTTT.

The chain uses TRBV7-9 and TRBJ1-2; D is possibly TRBD1 (5 bases). Germline loops: CDR1 SEHNR, CDR2 FQNEAQ (reference sequence). V lost 1 base, J lost 4 bases, and 19 bases lay in between. This CDR3 comprises 17 residues. The CDR3 reads CASSLEKTARGFYGYTF. DNA for the CDR3: TGTGCCAGCAGCTTAGAAAAGACTGCTCGGGGGTTCTATGGCTACACCTTC. The full variable domain, completed using reference TRBV7-9 and TRBJ1-2, is DTGVSQNPRHKITKRGQNVTFRCDPISEHNRLYWYRQTLGQGPEFLTYFQNEAQLEKSRLLSDRFSAERPKGSFSTLEIQRTEQGDSAMYLCASSLEKTARGFYGYTFGSGTRLTVV.

V gene TRBV7-3 combines with J gene TRBJ2-7, with D tentatively TRBD1 (7 bases). V was cut by 5 bases and J by 6 bases, with 17 bases left in between. The CDR3 loop spans 14 amino acids. Germline values: CDR1 SGHTA, CDR2 FQGTGA. CDR3: CASSPGDSLGEQYF. In DNA form, the CDR3 reads TGTGCCAGCAGCCCGGGGGACAGCTTGGGCGAGCAGTACTTC.

In this sample, this clone turned up once. The J gene is TRBJ1-1, the V gene TRBV7-8, with D possibly being TRBD1 (5 bases). CDR1 is SGHVS, CDR2 FQNEAQ, per germline. The CDR3 has 14 amino acids. Trimming left V 3 bases short and J 0 bases short, with 8 bases between. The CDR3 sequence is CASSFTRVNTEAFF. CDR3 bases: TGTGCCAGCAGCTTTACCAGGGTGAACACTGAAGCTTTCTTT.

CDR3 protein: CASSLEARASGYNEQFF. DNA of the CDR3: TGTGCCAGCAGCTTAGAGGCCCGGGCTAGCGGTTACAATGAGCAGTTCTTC. This sequence joins TRBV11-3 and TRBJ2-1; 7 bases align to TRBD2. The J segment lost 4 bases and the V segment lost 0 bases, leaving 9 bases of the junction unmatched. Germline V gives CDR1 SGHNT, CDR2 YENEEA. CDR3 size: 17 residues. The whole variable domain, remainder taken from reference TRBV11-3 and TRBJ2-1, is EAGVVQSPRYKIIEKKQPVAFWCNPISGHNTLYWYLQNLGQGPELLIRYENEEAVDDSQLPKDRFSAERLKGVDSTLKIQPAELGDSAVYLCASSLEARASGYNEQFFGPGTRLTVL.

This chain uses TRBV5-4 with TRBJ2-5, with 7 bases that match TRBD2. The CDR3 extends over 14 amino acids. Germline CDR1 reads SGHNT; CDR2 reads YYREEE (reference sequence). V gave up 0 bases and J gave up 5 bases; unmatched junction bases: 4. The CDR3 loop is CASSLGGGEETQYF. CDR3 coding DNA: TGTGCCAGCAGCTTGGGGGGGGGTGAGGAGACCCAGTACTTC.

This clone showed up just once. The CDR3 DNA follows: TGTGCCAGCAGCCCAGCTAACTATGGCTACACCTTC. It translates to CASSPANYGYTF. V gene TRBV6-5 combines with J gene TRBJ1-2, with unresolved D. Trimming stripped 6 bases from V and 0 bases from J, with 5 bases between. Germline-derived CDR1 and CDR2 are MNHEY and SVGAGI. The CDR3 runs to 12 residues.

This rearrangement joins TRBV28 to TRBJ1-5, with 11 bases identical to TRBD1. The CDR3 contains 16 residues. V dropped 6 bases and J dropped 6; count of bases not matched to a gene: 10. The germline V gene has CDR1 MDHEN and CDR2 SYDVKM. For the CDR3, the DNA is TGTGCCAGCAGACCTTCGGACAGGGGGCGAGGTCAGCCCCAGCATTTT. Amino acids: CASRPSDRGRGQPQHF.

This rearrangement joins TRBV24-1 to TRBJ2-5; TRBD2 agrees at 9 bases. The CDR3 consists of 16 residues. Germline CDR1 is KGHDR and CDR2 is SFDVKD. V shed 1 base, J shed 5 bases, and the junction held 7 bases outside the gene matches. DNA for the CDR3: TGTGCCACCAGTGATTTCGCCGGGACTAGCCTCGAGACCCAGTACTTC. It codes for CATSDFAGTSLETQYF.